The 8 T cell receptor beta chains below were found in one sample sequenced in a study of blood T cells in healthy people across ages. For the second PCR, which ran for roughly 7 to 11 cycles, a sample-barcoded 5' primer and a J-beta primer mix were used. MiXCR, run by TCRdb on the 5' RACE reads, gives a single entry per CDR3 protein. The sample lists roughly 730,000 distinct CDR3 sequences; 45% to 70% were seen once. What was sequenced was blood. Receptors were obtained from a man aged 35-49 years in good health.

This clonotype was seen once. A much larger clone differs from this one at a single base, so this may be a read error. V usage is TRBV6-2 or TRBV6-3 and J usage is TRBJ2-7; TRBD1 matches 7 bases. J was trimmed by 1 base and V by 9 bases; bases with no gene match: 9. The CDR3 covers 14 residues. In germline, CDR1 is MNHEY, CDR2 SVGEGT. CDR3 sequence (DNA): TGTGCCAGTAGAGCGACAGGGTTTTCCTACGAGCAGTACTTC. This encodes CASRATGFSYEQYF.

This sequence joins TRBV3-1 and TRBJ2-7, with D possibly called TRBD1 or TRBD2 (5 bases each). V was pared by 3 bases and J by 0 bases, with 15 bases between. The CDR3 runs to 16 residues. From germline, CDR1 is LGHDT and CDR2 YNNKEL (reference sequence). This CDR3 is CASSQGVATSSYEQYF. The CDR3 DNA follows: TGTGCCAGCAGCCAGGGGGTAGCTACCAGCTCCTACGAGCAGTACTTC.

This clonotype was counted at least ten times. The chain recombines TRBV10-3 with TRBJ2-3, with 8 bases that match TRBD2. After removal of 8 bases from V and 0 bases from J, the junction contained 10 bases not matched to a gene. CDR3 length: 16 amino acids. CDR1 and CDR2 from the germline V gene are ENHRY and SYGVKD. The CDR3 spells CAIGQPQRGSTDTQYF. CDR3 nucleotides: TGTGCCATCGGTCAACCGCAGCGGGGGAGCACAGATACGCAGTATTTT.

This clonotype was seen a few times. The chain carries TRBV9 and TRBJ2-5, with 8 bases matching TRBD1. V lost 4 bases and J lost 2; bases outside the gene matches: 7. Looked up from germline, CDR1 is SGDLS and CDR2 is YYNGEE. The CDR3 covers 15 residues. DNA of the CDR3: TGTGCCAGCAGCACACGACAGGGGCCACAAGAGACCCAGTACTTC. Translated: CASSTRQGPQETQYF. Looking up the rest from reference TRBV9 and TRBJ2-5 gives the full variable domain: DSGVTQTPKHLITATGQRVTLRCSPRSGDLSVYWYQQSLDQGLQFLIQYYNGEERAKGNILERFSAQQFPDLHSELNLSSLELGDSALYFCASSTRQGPQETQYFGPGTRLLVL.

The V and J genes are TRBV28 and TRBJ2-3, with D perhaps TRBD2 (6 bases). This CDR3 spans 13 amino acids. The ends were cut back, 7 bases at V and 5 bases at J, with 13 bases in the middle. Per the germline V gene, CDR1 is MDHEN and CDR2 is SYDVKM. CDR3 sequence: CASNGGFQDTQYF. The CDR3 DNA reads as TGTGCCAGCAATGGGGGGTTTCAAGATACGCAGTATTTT. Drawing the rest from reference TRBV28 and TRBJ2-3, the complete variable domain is DVKVTQSSRYLVKRTGEKVFLECVQDMDHENMFWYRQDPGLGLRLIYFSYDVKMKEKGDIPEGYSVSREKKERFSLILESASTNQTSMYLCASNGGFQDTQYFGPGTRLTVL.

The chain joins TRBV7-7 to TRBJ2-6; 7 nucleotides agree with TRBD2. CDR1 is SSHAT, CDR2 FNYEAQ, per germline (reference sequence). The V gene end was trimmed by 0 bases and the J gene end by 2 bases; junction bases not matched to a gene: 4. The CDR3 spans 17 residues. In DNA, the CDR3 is TGTGCCAGCAGCTTAGCGCTTGGGAGGGCTGGGGCCAACGTCCTGACTTTC. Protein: CASSLALGRAGANVLTF.

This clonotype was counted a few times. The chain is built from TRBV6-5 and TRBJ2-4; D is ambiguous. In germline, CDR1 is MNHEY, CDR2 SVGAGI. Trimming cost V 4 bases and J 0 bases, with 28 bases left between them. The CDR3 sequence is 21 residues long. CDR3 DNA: TGTGCCAGCAGTTCCTTCTCATTCGGCGGACCATCTTTAGTAGCCAAAAACATTCAGTACTTC. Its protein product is CASSSFSFGGPSLVAKNIQYF.

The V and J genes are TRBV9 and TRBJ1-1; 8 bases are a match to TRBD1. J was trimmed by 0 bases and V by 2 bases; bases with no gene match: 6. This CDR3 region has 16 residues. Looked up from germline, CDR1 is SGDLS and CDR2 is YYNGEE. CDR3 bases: TGTGCCAGCAGCGTTTTTTCGGGACAGGTGAACACTGAAGCTTTCTTT. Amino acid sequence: CASSVFSGQVNTEAFF.